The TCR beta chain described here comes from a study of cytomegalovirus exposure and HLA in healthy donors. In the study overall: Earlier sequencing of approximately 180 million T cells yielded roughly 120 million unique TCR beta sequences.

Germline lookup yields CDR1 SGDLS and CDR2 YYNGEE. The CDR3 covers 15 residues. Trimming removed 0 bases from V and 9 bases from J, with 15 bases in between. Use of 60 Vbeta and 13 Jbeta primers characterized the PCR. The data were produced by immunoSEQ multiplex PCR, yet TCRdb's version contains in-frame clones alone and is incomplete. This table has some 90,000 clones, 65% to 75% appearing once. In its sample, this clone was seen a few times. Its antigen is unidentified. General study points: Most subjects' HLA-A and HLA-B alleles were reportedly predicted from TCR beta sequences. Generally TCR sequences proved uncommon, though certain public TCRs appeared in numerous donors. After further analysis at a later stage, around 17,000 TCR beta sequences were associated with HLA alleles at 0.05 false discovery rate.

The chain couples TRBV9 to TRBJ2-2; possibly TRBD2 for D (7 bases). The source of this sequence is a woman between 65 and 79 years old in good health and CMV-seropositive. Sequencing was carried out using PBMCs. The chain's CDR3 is CASSVVGGGRRELFF. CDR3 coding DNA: TGTGCCAGCAGCGTAGTGGGGGGGGGCCGTAGGGAGCTGTTTTTT. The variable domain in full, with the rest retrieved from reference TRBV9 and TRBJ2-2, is DSGVTQTPKHLITATGQRVTLRCSPRSGDLSVYWYQQSLDQGLQFLIQYYNGEERAKGNILERFSAQQFPDLHSELNLSSLELGDSALYFCASSVVGGGRRELFFGEGSRLTVL.